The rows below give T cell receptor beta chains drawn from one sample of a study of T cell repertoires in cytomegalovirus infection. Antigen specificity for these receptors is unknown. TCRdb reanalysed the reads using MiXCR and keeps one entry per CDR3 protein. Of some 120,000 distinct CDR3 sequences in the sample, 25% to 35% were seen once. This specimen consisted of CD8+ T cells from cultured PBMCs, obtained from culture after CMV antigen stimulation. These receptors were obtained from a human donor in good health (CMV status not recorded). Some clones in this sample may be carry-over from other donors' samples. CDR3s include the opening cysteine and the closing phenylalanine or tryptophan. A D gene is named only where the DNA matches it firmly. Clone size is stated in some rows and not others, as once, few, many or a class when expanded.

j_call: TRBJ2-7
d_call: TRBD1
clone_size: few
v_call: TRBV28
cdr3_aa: CASSQGQVLTYEQYF
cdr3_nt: TGTGCCAGCAGTCAGGGACAGGTTCTCACCTACGAGCAGTACTTC

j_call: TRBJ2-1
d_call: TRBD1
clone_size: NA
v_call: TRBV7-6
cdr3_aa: CASSFSLTKPKQGTYNEQFF
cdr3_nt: TGTGCCAGCAGCTTTAGTCTAACGAAACCAAAACAGGGGACCTACAATGAGCAGTTCTTC

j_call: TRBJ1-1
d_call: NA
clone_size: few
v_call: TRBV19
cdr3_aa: CASSMGQLNTEAFF
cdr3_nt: TGTGCCAGTAGTATGGGGCAGCTGAACACTGAAGCTTTCTTT

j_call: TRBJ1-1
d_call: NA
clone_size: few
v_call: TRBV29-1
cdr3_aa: CSVDDPRRGFYTEAFF
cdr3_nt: TGCAGCGTTGACGACCCGAGACGGGGTTTTTACACTGAAGCTTTCTTT

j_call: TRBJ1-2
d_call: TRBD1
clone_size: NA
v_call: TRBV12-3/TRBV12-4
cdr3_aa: CASRQTGGLNYGYTF
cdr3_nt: TGTGCCAGCAGGCAGACAGGGGGGCTTAACTATGGCTACACCTTC

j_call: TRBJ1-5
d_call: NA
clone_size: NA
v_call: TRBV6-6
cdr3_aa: CASSSQPTNQPQHF
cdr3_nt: TGTGCCAGCAGTTCGCAACCGACGAATCAGCCCCAGCATTTT

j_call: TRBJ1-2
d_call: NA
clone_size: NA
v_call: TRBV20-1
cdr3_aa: CSASWDGGNYGYTF
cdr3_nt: TGCAGTGCTAGCTGGGATGGAGGGAACTATGGCTACACCTTC

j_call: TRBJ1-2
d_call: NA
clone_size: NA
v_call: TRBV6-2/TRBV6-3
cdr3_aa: CASSQRGHGYTF
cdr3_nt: TGTGCCAGCAGTCAGAGGGGACACGGCTACACCTTC

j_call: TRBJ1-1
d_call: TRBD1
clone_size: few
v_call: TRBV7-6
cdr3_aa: CASSTGETEAFF
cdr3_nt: TGTGCCAGCAGTACAGGGGAAACTGAAGCTTTCTTT

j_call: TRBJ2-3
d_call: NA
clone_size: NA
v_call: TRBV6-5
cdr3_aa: CASSGGPPSTDTQYF
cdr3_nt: TGTGCCAGCAGTGGAGGGCCCCCTAGCACAGATACGCAGTATTTT

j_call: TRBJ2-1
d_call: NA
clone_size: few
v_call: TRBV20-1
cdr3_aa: CSAPPAGMGIMGEQFF
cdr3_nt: TGCAGTGCCCCCCCTGCCGGGATGGGGATAATGGGTGAGCAGTTCTTC

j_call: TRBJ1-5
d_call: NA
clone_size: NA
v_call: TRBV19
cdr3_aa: CASSIEEASNQPQHF
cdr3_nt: TGTGCCAGTAGTATAGAGGAGGCTAGCAATCAGCCCCAGCATTTT

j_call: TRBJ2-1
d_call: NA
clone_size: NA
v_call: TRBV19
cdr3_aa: CATTSRDIGYSSYNEQFF
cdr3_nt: TGTGCCACCACAAGTCGGGACATTGGATATAGCTCCTACAATGAGCAGTTCTTC

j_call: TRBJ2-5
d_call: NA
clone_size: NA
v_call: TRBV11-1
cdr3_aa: CASSLERYETQYF
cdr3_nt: TGTGCCAGCAGCTTAGAACGTTACGAGACCCAGTACTTC

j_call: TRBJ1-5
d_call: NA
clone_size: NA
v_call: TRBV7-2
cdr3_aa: CASSQDSWSYSNQPQHF
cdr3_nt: TGTGCCAGCAGCCAGGACTCCTGGTCCTATAGCAATCAGCCCCAGCATTTT

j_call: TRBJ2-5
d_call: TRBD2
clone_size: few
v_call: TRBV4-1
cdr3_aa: CASSQEGLAGSQETQYF
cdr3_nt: TGCGCCAGCAGCCAAGAGGGACTAGCGGGGAGCCAAGAGACCCAGTACTTC

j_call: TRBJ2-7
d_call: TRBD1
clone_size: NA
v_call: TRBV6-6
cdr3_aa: CASSYSIFGTGGYEQYF
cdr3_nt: TGTGCCAGCAGTTACTCGATCTTCGGGACAGGGGGCTACGAGCAGTACTTC

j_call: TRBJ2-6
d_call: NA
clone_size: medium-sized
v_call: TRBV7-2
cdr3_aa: CASSPGRGYSGANVLTF
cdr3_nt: TGTGCCAGCAGCCCCGGTAGGGGTTACTCTGGGGCCAACGTCCTGACTTTC

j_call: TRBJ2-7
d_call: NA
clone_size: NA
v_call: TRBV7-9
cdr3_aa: CASSSAQGYRSYEQYF
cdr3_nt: TGTGCCAGCAGCTCGGCCCAGGGGTATCGGTCCTACGAGCAGTACTTC

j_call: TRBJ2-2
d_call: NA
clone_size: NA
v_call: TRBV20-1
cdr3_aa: CSALFLNSPSGELFF
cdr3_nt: TGCAGTGCTTTATTTTTGAATAGCCCGTCCGGGGAGCTGTTTTTT

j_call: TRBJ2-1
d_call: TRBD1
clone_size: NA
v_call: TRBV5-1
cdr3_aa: CASSLVSGTEYNEQFF
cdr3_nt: TGCGCCAGCAGCTTGGTGTCAGGGACAGAATACAATGAGCAGTTCTTC

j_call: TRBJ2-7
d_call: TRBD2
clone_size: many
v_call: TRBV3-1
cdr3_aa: CASSQGSGGYEQYF
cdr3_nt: TGTGCCAGCAGCCAAGGTAGCGGGGGCTACGAGCAGTACTTC

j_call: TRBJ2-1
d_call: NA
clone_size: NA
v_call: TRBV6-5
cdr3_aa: CASSYVGTEQFF
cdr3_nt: TGTGCCAGCAGTTACGTGGGGACAGAGCAGTTCTTC

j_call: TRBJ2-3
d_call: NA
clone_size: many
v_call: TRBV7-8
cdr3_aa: CASSPMGVPDTQYF
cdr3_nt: TGTGCCAGCAGCCCTATGGGGGTCCCAGATACGCAGTATTTT

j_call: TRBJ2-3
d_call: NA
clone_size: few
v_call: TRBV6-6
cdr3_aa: CASIREDTQYF
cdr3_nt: TGTGCCAGCATAAGGGAGGATACGCAGTATTTT

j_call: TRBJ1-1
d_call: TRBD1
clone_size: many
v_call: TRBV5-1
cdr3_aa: CASSPRQGGEAFF
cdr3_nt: TGCGCCAGCAGCCCTAGACAGGGTGGTGAAGCTTTCTTT

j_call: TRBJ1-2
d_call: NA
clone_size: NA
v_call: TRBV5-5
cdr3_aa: CASRPIGTRAEGYTF
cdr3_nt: TGTGCCAGCCGCCCGATCGGGACTCGGGCGGAGGGCTACACCTTC

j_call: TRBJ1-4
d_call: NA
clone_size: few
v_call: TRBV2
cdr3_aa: CASIVTTNEKLFF
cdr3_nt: TGTGCCAGCATTGTGACAACTAATGAAAAACTGTTTTTT

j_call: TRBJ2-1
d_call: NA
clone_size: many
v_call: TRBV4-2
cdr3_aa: CASSQEPGLDNEQFF
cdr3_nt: TGTGCCAGCAGCCAAGAACCTGGCTTAGATAATGAGCAGTTCTTC

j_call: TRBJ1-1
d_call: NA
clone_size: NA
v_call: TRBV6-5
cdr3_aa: CASSYLPSEPEAFF
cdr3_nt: TGTGCCAGCAGTTACCTTCCGTCAGAGCCCGAAGCTTTCTTT

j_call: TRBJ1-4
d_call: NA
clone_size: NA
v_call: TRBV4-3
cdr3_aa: CASSERTESIEKLFF
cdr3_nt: TGCGCCAGCAGCGAACGGACCGAATCAATTGAAAAACTGTTTTTT

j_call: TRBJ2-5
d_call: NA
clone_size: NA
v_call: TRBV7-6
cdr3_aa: CASSLEGRDQETQYF
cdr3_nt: TGTGCCAGCAGCTTAGAGGGGCGAGACCAAGAGACCCAGTACTTC

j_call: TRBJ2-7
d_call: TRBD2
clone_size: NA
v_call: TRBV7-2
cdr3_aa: CASSWVSGVSYEQYF
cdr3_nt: TGTGCCAGCAGCTGGGTTAGCGGGGTCTCCTACGAGCAGTACTTC

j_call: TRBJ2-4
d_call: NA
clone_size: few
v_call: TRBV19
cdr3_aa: CASRELASGAKNIQYF
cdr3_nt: TGTGCCAGTAGAGAGTTGGCGTCGGGAGCCAAAAACATTCAGTACTTC

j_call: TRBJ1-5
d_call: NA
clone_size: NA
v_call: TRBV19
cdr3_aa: CASRGYGNQPQHF
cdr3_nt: TGTGCCAGTAGAGGGTATGGAAATCAGCCCCAGCATTTT

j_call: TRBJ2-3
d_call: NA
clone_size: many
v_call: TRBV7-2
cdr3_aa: CASSLDRGPPTDTQYF
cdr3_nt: TGTGCCAGCAGCCTCGATCGGGGGCCCCCCACAGATACGCAGTATTTT

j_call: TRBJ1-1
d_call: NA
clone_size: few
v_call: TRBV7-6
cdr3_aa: CASSLVISGTEAFF
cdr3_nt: TGTGCCAGCAGCTTAGTAATCTCGGGCACTGAAGCTTTCTTT

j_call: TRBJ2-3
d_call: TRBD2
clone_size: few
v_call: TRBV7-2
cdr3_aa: CASSASGGLYTDTQYF
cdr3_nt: TGTGCCAGCAGCGCGTCGGGGGGGCTCTACACAGATACGCAGTATTTT

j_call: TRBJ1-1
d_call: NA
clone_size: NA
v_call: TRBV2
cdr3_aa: CASSDPTTTTEAFF
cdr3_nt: TGTGCCAGCAGTGATCCGACGACGACCACTGAAGCTTTCTTT

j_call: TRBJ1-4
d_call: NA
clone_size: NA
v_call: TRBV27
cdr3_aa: CASSAAAGDSSDEKLFF
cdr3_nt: TGTGCCAGCAGTGCGGCGGCAGGGGACTCCAGTGATGAAAAACTGTTTTTT

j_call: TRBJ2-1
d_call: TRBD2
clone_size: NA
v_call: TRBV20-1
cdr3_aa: CSASQWTSYNEQFF
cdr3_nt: TGCAGTGCTAGTCAATGGACTAGCTACAATGAGCAGTTCTTC

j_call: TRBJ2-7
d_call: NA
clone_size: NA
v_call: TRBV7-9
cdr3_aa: CASSPRMTGSGLRYEQYF
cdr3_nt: TGTGCCAGCAGCCCCAGGATGACAGGCTCGGGTTTACGGTACGAGCAGTACTTC

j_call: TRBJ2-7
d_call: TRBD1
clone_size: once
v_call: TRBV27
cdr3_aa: CASSLGQGAEQYF
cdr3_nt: TGTGCCAGCAGTTTAGGACAGGGTGCCGAGCAGTACTTC

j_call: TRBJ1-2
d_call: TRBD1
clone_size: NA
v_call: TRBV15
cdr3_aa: CATSPDRAGGYTF
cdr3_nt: TGTGCCACCAGCCCGGACAGGGCGGGGGGCTACACCTTC

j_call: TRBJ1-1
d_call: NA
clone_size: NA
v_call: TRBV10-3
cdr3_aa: CAISGGEVDGTEAFF
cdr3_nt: TGTGCCATCAGTGGAGGGGAGGTTGACGGCACTGAAGCTTTCTTT

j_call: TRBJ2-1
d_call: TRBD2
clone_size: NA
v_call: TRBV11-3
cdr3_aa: CASSLSGTSGGSYNEQFF
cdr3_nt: TGTGCCAGCAGCCTCAGCGGGACTAGCGGGGGCTCCTACAATGAGCAGTTCTTC